This passage covers 31 T cell receptor beta chains from one sample sequenced in a study of technical replicates of blood from a handful of donors. The table came from immunoSEQ multiplex PCR; TCRdb's copy has only in-frame clones and leaves some out. In the table there are about 99,000 clones, 95% of which are singletons. Sequenced: T cells isolated from PBMCs. The receptors were sampled from a human donor in good health.

This sequence joins TRBV28 and TRBJ1-2, with 10 bases identical to TRBD1. The V and J ends lost 7 bases and 8 bases, in that order; junction bases with no gene match: 10. Germline-derived CDR1 and CDR2 are MDHEN and SYDVKM. This CDR3 is 14 amino acids long. CDR3 DNA sequence: TGTGCCAGCACCCGACAGGGGGCGCGCAGGGGCTACACCTTC. This sequence encodes CASTRQGARRGYTF.

The gene calls are TRBV11-2 and TRBJ2-4; weak D call: TRBD2 (5 bases). The CDR3 runs to 15 residues. Germline CDR1 reads SGHAT; CDR2 reads FQNNGV. Trimming took 1 base from V and 7 from J, leaving 14 bases between them. The CDR3 DNA sequence: TGTGCCAGCAGCTTAGGGGCTAGCAAGAGCAACATTCAGTACTTC. Amino acids: CASSLGASKSNIQYF.

This clone came up once. The chain joins TRBV4-1 to TRBJ2-1; 11 bases are shared with TRBD2. From germline, CDR1 is MGHRA and CDR2 YSYEKL. This CDR3 comprises 16 residues. Losses at the gene ends were 4 bases for V and 10 bases for J; bases not matched to a gene: 12. The CDR3 spells CASSLQKLAGGNEQFF. DNA for the CDR3: TGCGCCAGCAGCCTACAGAAGCTAGCGGGAGGAAACGAGCAGTTCTTC.

The chain has TRBV5-1 and TRBJ2-3; D call uncertain. The CDR3 sequence is 12 residues long. CDR1 and CDR2 (germline): SGHRS, YFSETQ. Trimming pared 0 bases from V and 6 bases from J, leaving 5 bases between. The CDR3 nucleotides are TGCGCCAGCAGCTTGGTGGAGGATACGCAGTATTTT. Translating gives CASSLVEDTQYF.

V usage is TRBV4-1 and J usage is TRBJ2-2, with TRBD1 identical over 7 bases. V lost 4 bases and J lost 4; bases outside the gene matches: 9. The germline V gene encodes CDR1 MGHRA and CDR2 YSYEKL. CDR3 length: 16 amino acids. The CDR3 region has the DNA TGCGCCAGCAGCCCCGTGACAGGGATGGGCACCGGGGAGCTGTTTTTT. It translates to CASSPVTGMGTGELFF.

The CDR3 reads CASSTGGTSGSYNEQFF. The CDR3 DNA sequence: TGTGCCAGTAGTACCGGGGGGACTAGCGGATCCTACAATGAGCAGTTCTTC. The chain links TRBV7-2 to TRBJ2-1; 11 bases align to TRBD2. V shed 9 bases and J 1 base; nucleotides not matched to a gene: 11. Germline V lookup: CDR1 SGHTA, CDR2 FQGNSA. The CDR3 is made up of 17 amino acids.

This clone was recorded only once. The CDR3 bases are TGTGCCAGCAGTGACATCGGGGGAGCAATGGAAGCTTTCTTT. Its translation is CASSDIGGAMEAFF. The J gene is TRBJ1-1, the V gene TRBV25-1, with a possible D match to TRBD1 (5 bases). Germline CDR1 and CDR2: MGHDK and SYGVNS. This CDR3 comprises 14 residues. The V and J ends lost 3 bases and 8 bases respectively, with 16 bases between them.

The chain is built from TRBV5-4 and TRBJ2-6; 8 nucleotides line up with TRBD1. V lost 5 bases, J lost 0 bases, and 7 bases stayed unmatched. The CDR3 has 17 residues. Germline lookup yields CDR1 SGHNT and CDR2 YYREEE (reference sequence). CDR3 sequence: CASRQGQGLSGANVLTF. The CDR3 nucleotides read TGTGCCAGCAGACAAGGACAGGGCCTCTCTGGGGCCAACGTCCTGACTTTC.

J is TRBJ2-7 and V is TRBV11-3, with TRBD1 identical over 7 bases. CDR1 and CDR2 (germline): SGHNT, YENEEA. Trimming at V came to 1 base and at J to 6 bases, leaving 9 bases not matched to a gene. This CDR3 spans 15 amino acids. Here the CDR3 DNA reads TGTGCCAGCAGCTTAGGTGGACACAGGGGTGGCGAGCAGTACTTC. Translating it yields CASSLGGHRGGEQYF.

This chain uses TRBV6-4 with TRBJ1-2, with a tentative D call TRBD1 (5 bases). V lost 2 bases and J lost 6, with 19 bases in between. CDR3 size: 16 residues. CDR1 is MRHNA and CDR2 is SNTAGT in the germline V gene. The CDR3 loop reads CASSDQLISGLDGYTF. In DNA, the CDR3 is TGTGCCAGCAGTGACCAACTTATTTCAGGGCTGGATGGCTACACCTTC.

The J gene is TRBJ1-5, the V gene TRBV28, with 10 bases matching TRBD1. This CDR3 has 15 amino acids. The germline V gene has CDR1 MDHEN and CDR2 SYDVKM. With 1 base clipped from V and 4 bases from J, the junction kept 1 base outside the gene matches. CDR3 DNA sequence: TGTGCCAGCAGTTTATTGGGACAGGGGAATCAGCCCCAGCATTTT. It encodes CASSLLGQGNQPQHF.

J is TRBJ2-7 and V is TRBV4-1, with TRBD1 matching over 7 bases. The CDR3 loop spans 13 amino acids. V shed 4 bases, J shed 5 bases, and the junction held 5 bases outside the gene matches. Germline-derived CDR1 and CDR2 are MGHRA and YSYEKL. CDR3 protein: CASSRQGRDEQYF. CDR3 bases: TGCGCCAGCAGCCGACAGGGCCGGGACGAGCAGTACTTC.

Only one count was recorded for this clone. The DNA of the CDR3 is TGCGCCAGCAGCCAAAGAACGGTCACTAGCGGACACACCGGGGAGCTGTTTTTT. Protein product: CASSQRTVTSGHTGELFF. The gene calls are TRBV4-1 and TRBJ2-2; 8 bases line up with TRBD2. CDR3 length equals 18 residues. V was pared by 2 bases and J by 3 bases, with 11 bases of the junction left unmatched. The germline V gene encodes CDR1 MGHRA and CDR2 YSYEKL.

The chain is built from TRBV7-2 and TRBJ2-5; possibly TRBD2 for D (6 bases). With 1 base removed from V and 3 bases from J, the gap between germline ends came to 12 bases. The CDR3 spans 15 residues. Germline V gives CDR1 SGHTA, CDR2 FQGNSA. The CDR3 sequence: CASSLVGLRKETQYF. CDR3 sequence (DNA): TGTGCCAGCAGCTTAGTAGGACTACGAAAAGAGACCCAGTACTTC.

The rearrangement joins TRBV29-1 to TRBJ1-2; D gene ambiguous. Germline V gives CDR1 SQVTM, CDR2 ANQGSEA. The CDR3 is 13 amino acids. V was shortened by 6 bases and J by 1 base, with 12 bases between the two germline ends. The chain's CDR3 is CSVGRQDNYGYTF. CDR3 coding DNA: TGCAGCGTGGGGAGGCAGGATAACTATGGCTACACCTTC.

The chain employs TRBV7-9 and TRBJ2-1; D gene unclear. V gave up 2 bases and J gave up 6 bases, with 14 bases separating them. Germline CDR1 SEHNR, CDR2 FQNEAQ (reference sequence). This CDR3 is built from 15 residues. CDR3 sequence: CASSLWRKRFNEQFF. As DNA, the CDR3 is TGTGCCAGCAGCTTATGGCGCAAGCGTTTCAATGAGCAGTTCTTC. The complete variable domain, with remaining parts taken from reference TRBV7-9 and TRBJ2-1, reads DTGVSQNPRHKITKRGQNVTFRCDPISEHNRLYWYRQTLGQGPEFLTYFQNEAQLEKSRLLSDRFSAERPKGSFSTLEIQRTEQGDSAMYLCASSLWRKRFNEQFFGPGTRLTVL.

This clone was observed a single time. The V call is TRBV5-1, the J call TRBJ1-3, with no clear D. This CDR3 contains 12 residues. V lost 6 bases to trimming and J lost 2 bases, with 6 bases between them. Germline V gene lookup returns CDR1 SGHRS and CDR2 YFSETQ. CDR3 residues: CASTAPGNTIYF. Here the CDR3 DNA reads TGCGCCAGCACCGCGCCTGGAAACACCATATATTTT. Combining the CDR3 with reference TRBV5-1 and TRBJ1-3 gives the whole variable domain KAGVTQTPRYLIKTRGQQVTLSCSPISGHRSVSWYQQTPGQGLQFLFEYFSETQRNKGNFPGRFSGRQFSNSRSEMNVSTLELGDSALYLCASTAPGNTIYFGEGSWLTVV.

In its sample, this clone was seen once. The genes are TRBV14 and TRBJ2-3; the match to TRBD2 covers 10 bases. V trimming: 4 bases; J trimming: 7 bases; junction bases outside the gene matches: 5. Germline lookup yields CDR1 SGHDN and CDR2 FVKESK. The CDR3 extends over 14 amino acids. Here the CDR3 DNA reads TGTGCCAGCAGCCCCCCTAGCGGGAGTTATACGCAGTATTTT. Translation gives CASSPPSGSYTQYF.

The rearrangement joins TRBV7-6 to TRBJ2-7; tentative D call: TRBD1 (6 bases). The germline V gene encodes CDR1 SGHVS and CDR2 FNYEAQ. The V and J ends lost 5 bases and 2 bases respectively, with 19 bases between them. This CDR3 comprises 16 residues. CDR3 in amino acids: CASSDYMGTTTYEQYF. The CDR3 nucleotides read TGTGCCAGCAGCGATTACATGGGGACAACCACCTACGAGCAGTACTTC.

This clone was counted a single time. The genes are TRBV27 and TRBJ2-7; tentative D call: TRBD1 (6 bases). Germline V lookup: CDR1 MNHEY, CDR2 SMNVEV (reference sequence). V was clipped by 2 bases and J by 9 bases, with 11 bases between them. This CDR3 region has 12 residues. CDR3 coding DNA: TGTGCCAGCAGTTTACCAACAGGGACGCAGTACTTC. It yields the protein CASSLPTGTQYF.

The CDR3 nucleotides are TGTGCCAGCAGTGTAGGGGCCCTCGGCACTGAAGCTTTCTTT. Amino acids: CASSVGALGTEAFF. The chain has TRBV2 and TRBJ1-1; tentatively, D is TRBD1 (5 bases). The V end was cut by 4 bases, the J end by 4 bases, with 13 bases between. CDR3 length equals 14 residues. Germline CDR1 reads SNHLY; CDR2 reads FYNNEI.

The rearrangement uses TRBV9 and TRBJ2-5, with 8 positions matching TRBD1. Germline loops: CDR1 SGDLS, CDR2 YYNGEE. The CDR3 runs 19 residues. J lost 3 bases, V lost 3 bases, and 19 bases had no gene match. This CDR3 is CASSGRTGGGILYEETQYF. For the CDR3, the DNA is TGTGCCAGCAGCGGGCGCACAGGGGGTGGTATCCTTTACGAAGAGACCCAGTACTTC.

The chain couples TRBV27 to TRBJ2-1, with 7 bases identical to TRBD2. CDR1 and CDR2 (germline): MNHEY, SMNVEV (reference sequence). V lost 0 bases, J lost 3 bases, and 5 bases stayed unmatched. The CDR3 length is 16 residues. The CDR3 bases are TGTGCCAGCAGTTTATCGAGCGGGACCCTCTACAATGAGCAGTTCTTC. Amino acids: CASSLSSGTLYNEQFF.

On this clone itself: One end of the junction fails to match germline, which may point to a read error. This chain joins TRBV7-7 and TRBJ2-7; a possible D gene is TRBD2 (5 bases). The CDR3 has 13 residues. Germline CDR1 is SSHAT and CDR2 is FNYEAQ (reference sequence). The CDR3 nucleotides are TGTGCTAGCAGCCGAGGGCCGTCCTACGAGCAGTACTTC. As protein: CASSRGPSYEQYF.

The rearrangement joins TRBV21-1 to TRBJ2-3; the D segment call TRBD2 is taken from the table without a DNA check. TRBV21-1 is a listed pseudogene. This CDR3 spans 16 amino acids. In DNA, the CDR3 is TGTGCCAGCAGCAGGTGTAGCGGGATCCGTCCAGATACGCAGTATTTT. Its translation is CASSRCSGIRPDTQYF.

The CDR3 DNA reads as TGCAGCGTTCGGGCCGGGGAGCTGTTTTTT. Protein sequence: CSVRAGELFF. V is TRBV29-1 and J is TRBJ2-2; no reliable D call. Germline lookup yields CDR1 SQVTM and CDR2 ANQGSEA. Trimming left V 5 bases short and J 6 bases short, with 4 bases between. The CDR3 has 10 residues.

V is TRBV7-2 and J is TRBJ2-5; TRBD1 might be the D (5 bases). This CDR3 has 14 amino acids. The V and J ends lost 5 bases and 4 bases respectively, with 14 bases between them. Germline V gene lookup returns CDR1 SGHTA and CDR2 FQGNSA. The CDR3, as DNA: TGTGCCAGCAGCCGACTCAGGGTTGGAGAGACCCAGTACTTC. Amino acid sequence: CASSRLRVGETQYF.

The gene calls are TRBV9 and TRBJ2-5; possible D gene TRBD2, 5 bases. The germline V and J ends were trimmed by 0 bases and 5 bases, with 5 bases remaining between them. Germline V gene data show CDR1 as SGDLS and CDR2 as YYNGEE. This CDR3 contains 12 residues. DNA for the CDR3: TGTGCCAGCAGCGTAGGGAGGGAGACCCAGTACTTC. It translates to CASSVGRETQYF.

This clone was seen only once. The chain uses TRBV10-3 and TRBJ1-3, with a tentative D call TRBD1 (6 bases). The germline V gene has CDR1 ENHRY and CDR2 SYGVKD. The V gene lost 8 bases and the J gene lost 2 bases, with 10 bases spanning the gap. The CDR3 length is 13 residues. The CDR3 DNA is TGTGCCATCTTGGACAGCCCTGGAAACACCATATATTTT. It specifies CAILDSPGNTIYF.

This clone was seen only once. V is TRBV4-1 and J is TRBJ1-5; 8 positions match TRBD1. Germline V gene lookup returns CDR1 MGHRA and CDR2 YSYEKL. Trimming at V came to 0 bases and at J to 11 bases, leaving 12 bases not matched to a gene. This CDR3 spans 16 amino acids. As DNA, the CDR3 is TGCGCCAGCAGCCAAGAACCCGGGACAGGAGGCGCGTCCCAGCATTTT. Protein sequence: CASSQEPGTGGASQHF.

This clone was detected once. CDR3 loop: CASSHPLPGQTHGYTF. CDR3 DNA sequence: TGTGCCAGCAGCCACCCTTTGCCGGGACAGACCCACGGCTACACCTTC. This chain connects TRBV6-6 to TRBJ1-2, with 7 bases identical to TRBD1. The CDR3 is 16 residues long. Trimming at V came to 6 bases and at J to 8 bases, leaving 18 bases not matched to a gene. Germline lookup yields CDR1 MNHNY and CDR2 SVGAGI (reference sequence).